The 24 T cell receptor beta chains below all came from one sample that was sequenced in a study of spatial heterogeneity in lung cancer. One entry per CDR3 protein results from TCRdb running MiXCR on the 5' RACE reads. The sample records about 82,000 distinct CDR3 sequences, around 12% being singletons. Time point indicated: sample taken at primary tumor resection. Whole RNA was taken from tumor, nontumor lung or frozen PBMC; it was then sequenced unsorted. The sample in question was PBMCs, obtained at surgery. The source of these receptors is a male donor with early-stage non-small cell lung cancer.

This chain links TRBV20-1 with TRBJ2-1; D is possibly TRBD2 (6 bases). CDR1 and CDR2 from the germline V gene are DFQATT and SNEGSKA (reference sequence). The length of the CDR3 is 15 residues. V lost 0 bases, J lost 3 bases, and 12 bases lay in between. The CDR3 is CSARDPEGIYNEQFF. The CDR3 DNA reads TGCAGTGCTAGAGATCCGGAGGGGATCTACAATGAGCAGTTCTTC.

This clonotype occurred many times. The chain employs TRBV3-1 and TRBJ2-5; D tentatively reads TRBD1 or TRBD2 (5 bases each). The CDR3 sequence is 15 residues long. The V end lost 4 bases, the J end lost 4 bases, and 16 bases lay between the germline ends. The germline V gene encodes CDR1 LGHDT and CDR2 YNNKEL (reference sequence). As DNA, the CDR3 is TGTGCCAGCAGCCTGCCCCGGGACCTTCGAGAGACCCAGTACTTC. This codes for CASSLPRDLRETQYF.

This clonotype was seen only a few times. The chain employs TRBV9 and TRBJ2-2; D is undetermined. The germline gives CDR1 SGDLS, CDR2 YYNGEE. V dropped 0 bases and J dropped 6 bases, with 12 bases sitting between them. This CDR3 has 15 amino acids. The DNA of the CDR3 is TGTGCCAGCAGCGTAGCTTCCAGATACCCCGGGGAGCTGTTTTTT. It translates to CASSVASRYPGELFF.

This clonotype came up a few times. The chain couples TRBV29-1 to TRBJ2-3; a weak D match, TRBD1 (5 bases). Germline lookup yields CDR1 SQVTM and CDR2 ANQGSEA. The CDR3 is 13 amino acids. The V gene lost 3 bases and the J gene lost 4 bases, with 11 bases spanning the gap. The CDR3 bases are TGCAGCGTTGATGAAGGACACCCAGATACGCAGTATTTT. Translated, it gives CSVDEGHPDTQYF.

The rearrangement links TRBV7-6 to TRBJ2-1; no clear D gene. The CDR3 runs 15 residues. CDR1 and CDR2 (germline): SGHVS, FNYEAQ. Trimming left V 4 bases short and J 3 bases short, with 13 bases between. The CDR3 DNA reads TGTGCCAGCAGCTCAGTTGCGGCACTCTACAATGAGCAGTTCTTC. It is translated as CASSSVAALYNEQFF.

The chain links TRBV2 to TRBJ2-3, with D possibly being TRBD1 (6 bases). The CDR3 covers 10 residues. The V gene's germline CDR1 is SNHLY and CDR2 FYNNEI. V was shortened by 8 bases and J by 7 bases, with 7 bases between the two germline ends. CDR3 DNA: TGTGCCAGCGGGACAAATACGCAGTATTTT. Translation gives CASGTNTQYF.

This clonotype was detected ten times or more. The chain uses TRBV10-3 and TRBJ2-1; the match to TRBD1 covers 10 bases. CDR1 ENHRY and CDR2 SYGVKD come from the germline V gene. V lost 10 bases and J lost 5; bases outside the gene matches: 11. The CDR3 contains 15 residues. This chain's CDR3 is CATFGGQGLNNEQFF. For the CDR3, the DNA is TGTGCCACTTTCGGGGGACAGGGGCTCAACAATGAGCAGTTCTTC.

The chain is built from TRBV6-5 and TRBJ2-2, with D tentatively TRBD2 (6 bases). The CDR3 is 16 residues long. Germline lookup yields CDR1 MNHEY and CDR2 SVGAGI. Deletions cut 7 bases from V and 3 bases from J, with 18 bases between. CDR3 residues: CASTNSGGGDTGELFF. The CDR3 DNA is TGTGCCAGCACCAACTCCGGGGGAGGTGACACCGGGGAGCTGTTTTTT.

The V call is TRBV10-1, the J call TRBJ2-1, with 8 positions matching TRBD2. The CDR3 runs 16 residues. J lost 10 bases, V lost 3 bases, and 14 bases had no gene match. Germline V lookup: CDR1 WNHNN, CDR2 SYGVQD (reference sequence). The CDR3 protein is CASSDRGTSELGEQFF. In DNA, the CDR3 is TGCGCCAGCAGTGATCGGGGGACTAGTGAACTGGGGGAGCAGTTCTTC.

This clonotype occurred a few times. The chain combines TRBV5-1 with TRBJ1-2; D is possibly TRBD1 (5 bases). Germline CDR1 reads SGHRS; CDR2 reads YFSETQ. The V gene lost 0 bases and the J gene lost 2 bases, with 11 bases spanning the gap. This CDR3 spans 15 amino acids. The CDR3 region is CASSLGGAENYGYTF. The CDR3, as DNA: TGCGCCAGCAGCTTGGGGGGCGCTGAAAACTATGGCTACACCTTC.

In its sample, this clonotype was seen a few times. The chain is built from TRBV7-6 and TRBJ2-2; 11 bases are shared with TRBD1. This CDR3 contains 16 residues. V gave up 4 bases and J gave up 5 bases; unmatched junction bases: 6. Germline-derived CDR1 and CDR2 are SGHVS and FNYEAQ. Here the CDR3 DNA reads TGTGCCAGCAGCTCAGGACAGGGGGCAGGTACCGGGGAGCTGTTTTTT. Translated, it gives CASSSGQGAGTGELFF.

This chain connects TRBV20-1 to TRBJ1-5; D might be TRBD1 (6 bases). V lost 5 bases and J 0 bases, leaving 17 bases between the germline ends. Germline V gene sequence: CDR1 DFQATT, CDR2 SNEGSKA (reference sequence). The CDR3 has 16 amino acids. The CDR3 DNA reads TGCAGTGCTTCGCCGGCGGGGGGGCATAGCAATCAGCCCCAGCATTTT. Protein sequence: CSASPAGGHSNQPQHF.

In its sample, this clonotype was seen many times. J is TRBJ2-7 and V is TRBV29-1; D is ambiguous. V was cut by 7 bases and J by 3 bases, with 19 bases left in between. This CDR3 is built from 14 residues. CDR1 SQVTM and CDR2 ANQGSEA come from the germline V gene. CDR3 in amino acids: CSAAIQGPVYEQYF. CDR3 in DNA: TGCAGCGCCGCAATCCAAGGGCCTGTCTACGAGCAGTACTTC.

There are a few counts of this clonotype. This chain uses TRBV20-1 with TRBJ1-5, with a tentative D call TRBD1 (6 bases). The V and J ends lost 5 bases and 2 bases respectively, with 16 bases between them. CDR1 is DFQATT, CDR2 SNEGSKA, per germline (reference sequence). This CDR3 spans 15 amino acids. The CDR3 reads CSAHRGPFGNQPQHF. CDR3 DNA: TGCAGTGCTCACCGGGGGCCTTTTGGCAATCAGCCCCAGCATTTT.

V and J are TRBV19 and TRBJ2-5, with 10 bases fitting TRBD1. J lost 0 bases, V lost 7 bases, and 8 bases had no gene match. CDR1 and CDR2 from the germline V gene are LNHDA and SQIVND (reference sequence). The CDR3 loop spans 16 amino acids. The CDR3 is CASTGTGDQYQETQYF. CDR3 nucleotides: TGTGCCAGTACCGGGACAGGGGATCAGTACCAAGAGACCCAGTACTTC.

This clonotype was detected a few times. J is TRBJ2-2 and V is TRBV20-1, with D uncertain. Germline CDR1 reads DFQATT; CDR2 reads SNEGSKA (reference sequence). CDR3 size: 12 residues. V was trimmed by 5 bases and J by 5 bases, leaving 9 bases between them. The CDR3 region is CSAWDRTGELFF. The DNA of the CDR3 is TGCAGTGCTTGGGATCGAACCGGGGAGCTGTTTTTT.

This clonotype was picked up a small number of times. The rearrangement joins TRBV19 to TRBJ2-6; D is uncertain. V lost 1 base and J 0 bases, leaving 13 bases between the germline ends. The CDR3 covers 18 residues. The germline gives CDR1 LNHDA, CDR2 SQIVND (reference sequence). The CDR3 DNA follows: TGTGCCAGTAGTATAGTCCTGACAAGCAGCTCTGGGGCCAACGTCCTGACTTTC. This codes for CASSIVLTSSSGANVLTF. The full variable domain, completed using reference TRBV19 and TRBJ2-6, is DGGITQSPKYLFRKEGQNVTLSCEQNLNHDAMYWYRQDPGQGLRLIYYSQIVNDFQKGDIAEGYSVSREKKESFPLTVTSAQKNPTAFYLCASSIVLTSSSGANVLTFGAGSRLTVL.

The sample holds a few counts of this clonotype. This chain connects TRBV5-1 to TRBJ2-1, with D possibly TRBD1 on 6 matching bases. This CDR3 comprises 16 residues. Trimming cost V 0 bases and J 2 bases, with 12 bases left between them. Looked up from germline, CDR1 is SGHRS and CDR2 is YFSETQ. The CDR3, as DNA: TGCGCCAGCAGCTTGGTTGGGGGCGAGGCCTACAATGAGCAGTTCTTC. It specifies CASSLVGGEAYNEQFF.

The chain recombines TRBV24-1 with TRBJ2-3, with TRBD2 matching 7 bases. V gave up 5 bases and J gave up 3 bases; unmatched junction bases: 7. CDR1 is KGHDR, CDR2 SFDVKD, per germline. The CDR3 consists of 15 residues. Here the CDR3 DNA reads TGTGCCACCAGTGGAGGGAGGGCTACTACAGATACGCAGTATTTT. It translates to CATSGGRATTDTQYF.

This clonotype has a handful of counts. The gene calls are TRBV20-1 and TRBJ2-7, with D uncertain. Germline assignment: CDR1 DFQATT and CDR2 SNEGSKA (reference sequence). Trimming pared 6 bases from V and 5 bases from J, leaving 17 bases between. The CDR3 is 13 amino acids. CDR3: CSALDPVVNEQYF. The CDR3 DNA reads TGCAGTGCCTTAGACCCCGTTGTAAACGAGCAGTACTTC.

The chain has TRBV14 and TRBJ2-7; possibly TRBD1 or TRBD2 for D (5 bases each). CDR1 is SGHDN, CDR2 FVKESK, per germline. Trimming cost V 4 bases and J 7 bases, with 14 bases left between them. This CDR3 has 13 amino acids. The CDR3 region has the DNA TGTGCCAGCAGCCGAGGGACCGGCGAGGAGCAGTACTTC. Its protein is CASSRGTGEEQYF.

This clonotype was counted at least ten times. This chain uses TRBV3-1 with TRBJ1-1; the D gene is possibly TRBD1 (5 bases). Looked up from germline, CDR1 is LGHDT and CDR2 is YNNKEL (reference sequence). Trimming stripped 5 bases from V and 0 bases from J, with 10 bases between. The CDR3 has 14 residues. The CDR3 spells CASSRDSMNTEAFF. The DNA of the CDR3 is TGTGCCAGCAGCAGAGACAGCATGAACACTGAAGCTTTCTTT.

The chain joins TRBV19 to TRBJ1-5; 8 positions match TRBD1. This CDR3 is built from 13 residues. V lost 8 bases and J lost 6; bases outside the gene matches: 6. Germline V CDR1 and CDR2: LNHDA, SQIVND (reference sequence). The CDR3 here is CASRDRGGQPQHF. The CDR3 DNA sequence: TGTGCCAGTCGAGACAGGGGAGGTCAGCCCCAGCATTTT.

This clonotype was seen repeatedly, ten times or more. J is TRBJ2-2 and V is TRBV18; 9 nucleotides line up with TRBD1. V gave up 1 base and J gave up 3 bases; unmatched junction bases: 0. Germline CDR1 reads KGHSH; CDR2 reads LQKENI. The CDR3 is 15 amino acids. The CDR3 bases are TGTGCCAGCTCACCACGGACAGGGGACACCGGGGAGCTGTTTTTT. Its protein is CASSPRTGDTGELFF.